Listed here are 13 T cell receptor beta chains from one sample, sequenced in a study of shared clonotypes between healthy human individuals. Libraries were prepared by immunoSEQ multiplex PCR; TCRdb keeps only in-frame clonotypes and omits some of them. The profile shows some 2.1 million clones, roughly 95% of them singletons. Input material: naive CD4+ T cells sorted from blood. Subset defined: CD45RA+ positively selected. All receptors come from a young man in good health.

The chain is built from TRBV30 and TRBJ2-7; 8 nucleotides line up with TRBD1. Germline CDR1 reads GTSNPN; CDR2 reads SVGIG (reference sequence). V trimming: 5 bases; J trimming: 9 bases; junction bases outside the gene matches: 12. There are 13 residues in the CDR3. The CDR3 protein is CAWGPGGGSGQYF. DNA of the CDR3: TGTGCCTGGGGCCCAGGGGGCGGATCGGGGCAGTACTTC.

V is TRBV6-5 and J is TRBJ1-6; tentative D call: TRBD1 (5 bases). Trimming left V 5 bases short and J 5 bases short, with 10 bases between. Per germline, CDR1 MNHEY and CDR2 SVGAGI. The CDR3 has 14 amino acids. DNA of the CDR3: TGTGCCAGCAGTAGACAGAAGAATAATTCACCCCTCCACTTT. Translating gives CASSRQKNNSPLHF.

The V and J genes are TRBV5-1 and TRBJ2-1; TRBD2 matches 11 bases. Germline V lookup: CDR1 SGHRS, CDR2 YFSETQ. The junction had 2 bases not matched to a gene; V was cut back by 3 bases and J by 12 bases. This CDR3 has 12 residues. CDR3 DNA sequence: TGCGCCAGCAGCTCTGGGACTAGCGGGCAGTTCTTC. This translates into CASSSGTSGQFF.

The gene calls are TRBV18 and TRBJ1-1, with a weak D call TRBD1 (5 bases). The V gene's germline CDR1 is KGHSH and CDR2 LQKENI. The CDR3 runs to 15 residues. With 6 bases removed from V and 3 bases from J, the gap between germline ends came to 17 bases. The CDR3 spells CASSRGVGMDTEAFF. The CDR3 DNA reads TGTGCCAGCTCTCGGGGGGTCGGTATGGACACTGAAGCTTTCTTT.

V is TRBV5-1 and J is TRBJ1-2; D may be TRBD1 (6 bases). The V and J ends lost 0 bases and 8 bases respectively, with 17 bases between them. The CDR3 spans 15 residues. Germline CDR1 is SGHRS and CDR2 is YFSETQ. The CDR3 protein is CASSLGSQGSGGYTF. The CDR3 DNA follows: TGCGCCAGCAGCTTGGGATCCCAGGGGAGTGGCGGCTACACCTTC.

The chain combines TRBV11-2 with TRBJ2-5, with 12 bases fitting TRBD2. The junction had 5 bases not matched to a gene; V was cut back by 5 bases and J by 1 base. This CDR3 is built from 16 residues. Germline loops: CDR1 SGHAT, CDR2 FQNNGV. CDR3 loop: CASSVRLAGAQETQYF. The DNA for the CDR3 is TGTGCCAGCAGCGTCAGACTAGCGGGAGCCCAAGAGACCCAGTACTTC.

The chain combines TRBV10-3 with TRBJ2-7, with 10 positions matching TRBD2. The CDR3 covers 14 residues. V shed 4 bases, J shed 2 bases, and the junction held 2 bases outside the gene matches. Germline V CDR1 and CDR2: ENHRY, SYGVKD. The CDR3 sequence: CAISVTSGPYEQYF. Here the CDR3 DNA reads TGTGCCATCAGTGTGACTAGCGGGCCCTACGAGCAGTACTTC.

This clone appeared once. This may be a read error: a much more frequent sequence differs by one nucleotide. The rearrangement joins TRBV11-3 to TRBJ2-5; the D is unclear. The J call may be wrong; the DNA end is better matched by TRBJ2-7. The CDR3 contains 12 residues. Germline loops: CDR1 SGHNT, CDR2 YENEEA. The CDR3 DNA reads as TGTGCCAGCAGCTTAGGCCCCTCCGAGCAGTACTTC. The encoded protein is CASSLGPSEQYF.

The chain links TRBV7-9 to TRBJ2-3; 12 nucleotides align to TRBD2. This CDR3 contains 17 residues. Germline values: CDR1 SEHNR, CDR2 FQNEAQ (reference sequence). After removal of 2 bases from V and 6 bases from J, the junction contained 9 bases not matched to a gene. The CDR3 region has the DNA TGTGCCAGCAGCTTAACTTTGACTAGCGGGAGCCATGATACGCAGTATTTT. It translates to CASSLTLTSGSHDTQYF.

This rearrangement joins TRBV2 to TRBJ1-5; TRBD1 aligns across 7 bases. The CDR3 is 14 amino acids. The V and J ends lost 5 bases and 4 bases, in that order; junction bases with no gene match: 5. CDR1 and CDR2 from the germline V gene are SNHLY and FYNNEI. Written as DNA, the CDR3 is TGTGCCAGCAGTCCCGACAGGGTAAATCAGCCCCAGCATTTT. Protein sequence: CASSPDRVNQPQHF.

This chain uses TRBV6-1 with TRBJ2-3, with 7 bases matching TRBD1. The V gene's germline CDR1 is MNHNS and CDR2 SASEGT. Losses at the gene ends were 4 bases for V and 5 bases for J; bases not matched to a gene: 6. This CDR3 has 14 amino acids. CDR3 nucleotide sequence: TGTGCCAGCAGTGCCCGGACAGGATTAGATACGCAGTATTTT. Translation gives CASSARTGLDTQYF.

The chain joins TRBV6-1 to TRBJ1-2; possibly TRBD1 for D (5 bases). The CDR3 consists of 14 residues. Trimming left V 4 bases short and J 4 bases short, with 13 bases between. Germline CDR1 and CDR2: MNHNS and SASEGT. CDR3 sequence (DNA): TGTGCCAGCAGTGTTTTGACGGACATCTATGGCTACACCTTC. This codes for CASSVLTDIYGYTF.

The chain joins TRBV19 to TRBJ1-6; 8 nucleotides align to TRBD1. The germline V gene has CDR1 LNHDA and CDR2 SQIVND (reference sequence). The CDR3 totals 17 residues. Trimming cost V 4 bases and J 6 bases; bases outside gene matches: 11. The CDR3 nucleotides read TGTGCCAGTAGTAACGGACAGGGACTAATGGTTAATTCACCCCTCCACTTT. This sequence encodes CASSNGQGLMVNSPLHF.